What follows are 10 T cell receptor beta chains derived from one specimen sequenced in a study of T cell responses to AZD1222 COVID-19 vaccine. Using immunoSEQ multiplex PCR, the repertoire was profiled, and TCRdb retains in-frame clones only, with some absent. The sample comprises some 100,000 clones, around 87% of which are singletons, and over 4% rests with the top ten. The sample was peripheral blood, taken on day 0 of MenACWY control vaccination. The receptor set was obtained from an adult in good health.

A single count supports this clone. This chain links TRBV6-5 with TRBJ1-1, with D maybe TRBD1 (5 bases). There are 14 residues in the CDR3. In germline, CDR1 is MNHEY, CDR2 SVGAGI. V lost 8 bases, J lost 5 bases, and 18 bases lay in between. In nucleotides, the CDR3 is TGTGCCAGCTCCCTTTATCGGGACGGTACTGAAGCTTTCTTT. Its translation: CASSLYRDGTEAFF.

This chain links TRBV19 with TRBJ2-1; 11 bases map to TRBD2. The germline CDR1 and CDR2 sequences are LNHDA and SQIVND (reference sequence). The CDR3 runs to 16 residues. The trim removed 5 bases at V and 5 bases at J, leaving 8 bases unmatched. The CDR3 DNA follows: TGTGCCAGTAGTCCTAGCGGGAGGACCTGGGACAATGAGCAGTTCTTC. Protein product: CASSPSGRTWDNEQFF.

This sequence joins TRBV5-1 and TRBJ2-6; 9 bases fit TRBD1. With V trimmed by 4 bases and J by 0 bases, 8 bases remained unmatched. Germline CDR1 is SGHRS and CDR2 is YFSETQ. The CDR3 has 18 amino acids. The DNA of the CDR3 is TGCGCCAGCAGCATGCCGACAGGGGGGACCTCTGGGGCCAACGTCCTGACTTTC. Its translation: CASSMPTGGTSGANVLTF.

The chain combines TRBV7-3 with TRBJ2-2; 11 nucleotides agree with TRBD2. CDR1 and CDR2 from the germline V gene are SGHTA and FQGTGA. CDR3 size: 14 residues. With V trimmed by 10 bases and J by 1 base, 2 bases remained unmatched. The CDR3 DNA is TGTGCCACCACTAGCGGGGGGAACACCGGGGAGCTGTTTTTT. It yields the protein CATTSGGNTGELFF.

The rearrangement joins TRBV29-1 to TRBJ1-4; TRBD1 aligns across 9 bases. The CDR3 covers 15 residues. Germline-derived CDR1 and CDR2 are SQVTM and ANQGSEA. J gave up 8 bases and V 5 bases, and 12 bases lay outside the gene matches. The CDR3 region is CSVFFPGTGNEKLFF. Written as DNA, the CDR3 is TGCAGCGTTTTTTTCCCCGGGACAGGGAACGAAAAACTGTTTTTT.

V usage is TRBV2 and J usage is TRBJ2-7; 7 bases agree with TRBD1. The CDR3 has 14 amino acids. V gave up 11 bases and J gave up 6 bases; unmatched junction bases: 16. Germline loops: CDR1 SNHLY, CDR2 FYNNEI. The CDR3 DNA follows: TGTGCCGGAACCCTGCTCAAACGGACAGGCGAGCAGTACTTC. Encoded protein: CAGTLLKRTGEQYF.

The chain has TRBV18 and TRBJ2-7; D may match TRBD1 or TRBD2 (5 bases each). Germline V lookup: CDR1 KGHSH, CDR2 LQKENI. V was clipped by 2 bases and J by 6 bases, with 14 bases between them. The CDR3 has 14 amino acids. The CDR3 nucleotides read TGTGCCAGCTCACCAGAGAGGGAGAGGGGCGAGCAGTACTTC. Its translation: CASSPERERGEQYF.

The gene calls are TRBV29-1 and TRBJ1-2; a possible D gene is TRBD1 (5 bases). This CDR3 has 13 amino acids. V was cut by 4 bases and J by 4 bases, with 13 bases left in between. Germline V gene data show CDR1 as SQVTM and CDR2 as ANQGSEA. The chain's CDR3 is CSVGSGTGYGYTF. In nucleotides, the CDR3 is TGCAGCGTTGGTTCCGGGACCGGCTATGGCTACACCTTC.

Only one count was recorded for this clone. This chain's CDR3 is CASSLSGPSYEQYF. In nucleotides, the CDR3 is TGTGCCAGCAGTCTAAGCGGCCCCTCCTACGAGCAGTACTTC. This sequence joins TRBV6-5 and TRBJ2-7, with TRBD2 as a possible D gene (5 bases). Germline V gene sequence: CDR1 MNHEY, CDR2 SVGAGI. With 5 bases removed from V and 0 bases from J, the gap between germline ends came to 11 bases. This CDR3 comprises 14 residues.

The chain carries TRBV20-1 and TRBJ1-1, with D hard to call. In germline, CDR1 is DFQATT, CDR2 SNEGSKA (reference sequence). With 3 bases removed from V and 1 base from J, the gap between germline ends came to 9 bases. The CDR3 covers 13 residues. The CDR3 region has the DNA TGCAGTGCTAGTGAATTCAAGAACACTGAAGCTTTCTTT. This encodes CSASEFKNTEAFF.